This TCR beta chain comes out of a study of T cell responses to AZD1222 COVID-19 vaccine. In the study overall: Analyses pooled second doses at about 4 or about 12 weeks.

Overall study findings and caveats: Regions 160-218 and 743-854 held dominance among vaccine-associated CD4 TCRs, which spanned spike. The study found Spike-specific TCR breadth and depth rose after two AZD1222 doses. The donor group comprised mostly white British people and more females; the analysis possibly underestimated clonal diversity.

The CDR3 extends over 11 amino acids. Trimming took off 8 bases at V and 0 bases at J, with 2 bases between the two ends. Germline V gene lookup returns CDR1 ENHRY and CDR2 SYGVKD. With regard to this clone: Its antigen is not identified.

Clones were read by immunoSEQ multiplex PCR, and TCRdb kept only the in-frame ones, dropping some. The table has over 100,000 clones, 89% seen once. Here the sequenced sample was peripheral blood, taken on day 0 of AZD1222 vaccination. The V and J genes are TRBV10-3 and TRBJ1-3; no reliable D call. This TCR derives from an adult in good health. The chain's CDR3 is CAILSGNTIYF. The CDR3 DNA reads as TGTGCCATCCTCTCTGGAAACACCATATATTTT.